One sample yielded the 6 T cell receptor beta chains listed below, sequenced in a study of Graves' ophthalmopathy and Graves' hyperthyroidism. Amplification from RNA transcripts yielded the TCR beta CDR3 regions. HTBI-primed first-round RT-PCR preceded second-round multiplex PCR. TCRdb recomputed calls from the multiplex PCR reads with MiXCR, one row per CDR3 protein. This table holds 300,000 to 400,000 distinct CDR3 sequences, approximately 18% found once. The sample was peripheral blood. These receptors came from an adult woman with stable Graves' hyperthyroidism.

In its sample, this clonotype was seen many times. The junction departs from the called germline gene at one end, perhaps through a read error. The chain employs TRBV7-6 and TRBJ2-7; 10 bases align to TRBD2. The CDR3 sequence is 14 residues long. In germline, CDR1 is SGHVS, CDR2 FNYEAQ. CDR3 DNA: TGTGCCAGCACCCCTAGCGGGAGTTTGTACGAGCAGCACTTC. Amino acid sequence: CASTPSGSLYEQHF.

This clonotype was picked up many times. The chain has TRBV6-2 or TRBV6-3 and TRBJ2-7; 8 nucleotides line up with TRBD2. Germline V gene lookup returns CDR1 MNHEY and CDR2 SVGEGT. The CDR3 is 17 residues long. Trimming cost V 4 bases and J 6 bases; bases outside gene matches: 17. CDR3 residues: CASSFSTYTAGASEQYF. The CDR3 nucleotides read TGTGCCAGCAGTTTCTCGACGTATACAGCGGGAGCCTCCGAGCAGTACTTC.

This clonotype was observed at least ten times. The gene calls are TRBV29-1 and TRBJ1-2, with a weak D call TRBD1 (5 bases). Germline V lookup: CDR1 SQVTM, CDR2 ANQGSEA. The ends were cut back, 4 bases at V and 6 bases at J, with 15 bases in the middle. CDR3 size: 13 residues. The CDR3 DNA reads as TGCAGCGTTGCTACGGGACGTACTAATGGCTACACCTTC. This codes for CSVATGRTNGYTF.

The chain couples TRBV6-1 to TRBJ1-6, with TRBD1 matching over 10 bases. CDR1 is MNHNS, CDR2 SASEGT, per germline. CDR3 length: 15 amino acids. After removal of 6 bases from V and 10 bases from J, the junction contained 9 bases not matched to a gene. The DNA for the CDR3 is TGTGCCAGCAGCAGGGACAGGGGAGGAATCTCACCCCTCCACTTT. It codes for CASSRDRGGISPLHF.

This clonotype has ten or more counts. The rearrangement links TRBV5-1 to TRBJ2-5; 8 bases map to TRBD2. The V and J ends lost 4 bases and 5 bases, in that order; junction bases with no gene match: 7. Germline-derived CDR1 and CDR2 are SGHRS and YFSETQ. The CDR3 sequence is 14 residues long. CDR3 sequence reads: CASSTAGVGETQYF. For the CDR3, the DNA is TGCGCCAGCAGCACAGCGGGAGTTGGTGAGACCCAGTACTTC.

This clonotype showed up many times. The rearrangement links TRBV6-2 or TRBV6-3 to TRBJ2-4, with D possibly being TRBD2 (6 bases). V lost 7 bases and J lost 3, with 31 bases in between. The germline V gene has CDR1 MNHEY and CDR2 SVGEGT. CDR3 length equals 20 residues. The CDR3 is CASILRGGTLPDFGKNIQYF. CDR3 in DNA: TGTGCCAGCATCCTTCGGGGCGGGACCCTCCCAGATTTCGGCAAAAACATTCAGTACTTC.